This TCR beta chain was documented in a study of memory CD4+ T cells and cytomegalovirus serostatus. Germline-derived CDR1 and CDR2 are SGHVS and FNYEAQ. The CDR3 totals 15 residues. The V gene lost 0 bases and the J gene lost 8 bases, with 13 bases spanning the gap. Using immunoSEQ multiplex PCR, the repertoire was profiled, and TCRdb retains in-frame clones only, with some absent. The table records about 75,000 clones, around four fifths of them present only once. Single viable CD3+CD4+CD8-CD45RO+ cells were sorted as the memory CD4+ T cells. Serostatus was set by detecting CMV pp150, pp28, p38, p52 IgG. In regard to this clone: Its antigen remains unidentified.

Study-level points and caveats: CD4+ memory repertoires contained about 40% of the roughly 150 reported CMV TCRbeta sequences. Suggested: most of the CMV-linked TCR signature lies in CD4+ memory cells.

The chain carries TRBV7-6 and TRBJ1-4; D remains unclear. What was sequenced was memory CD4+ T cells from blood. The sequence was collected from an adult in good health and CMV-seropositive. The CDR3 region is CASSLAPLGEEKLFF. CDR3 nucleotides: TGTGCCAGCAGCTTAGCCCCTCTCGGAGAGGAAAAACTGTTTTTT.